These 9 T cell receptor beta chains came from one sample sequenced in a study of shared clonotypes between healthy human individuals. Positively selected for CCR7, the CD45RO-negative cells used as naive CD8 cells excluded terminally differentiated effector memory CD45RA+ cells. Measured with immunoSEQ multiplex PCR; TCRdb has only the in-frame clones, and not every one. The repertoire holds millions of clones, with approximately 94% as singletons. What was sequenced was naive CD8+ T cells sorted from blood. Receptors originate from a man between 18 and 29 years old in good health.

The chain uses TRBV6-1 and TRBJ2-2; tentatively, D is TRBD1 (7 bases). V was cut by 2 bases and J by 1 base, with 8 bases left in between. The CDR3 sequence is 15 residues long. Germline V CDR1 and CDR2: MNHNS, SASEGT. The CDR3 DNA reads TGTGCCAGCAGTGAACAGGGGGGGAACACCGGGGAGCTGTTTTTT. Translating it yields CASSEQGGNTGELFF.

Regarding this clone: The same CDR3 arises from other DNA sequences in this sample as well. This chain connects TRBV30 to TRBJ1-5; possibly TRBD1 for D (6 bases). V shed 0 bases and J shed 7 bases, with 10 bases lying between them. The V gene's germline CDR1 is GTSNPN and CDR2 SVGIG (reference sequence). The CDR3 has 13 amino acids. DNA of the CDR3: TGTGCCTGGAGTGTACAGGGTGGGCAGCCCCAGCATTTT. The encoded protein is CAWSVQGGQPQHF.

About this clone itself: Other DNA sequences of this sample code for an identical CDR3. The chain has TRBV6-5 and TRBJ2-7; D not certain. V lost 6 bases and J 2 bases, leaving 11 bases between the germline ends. CDR3 length: 13 amino acids. Germline values: CDR1 MNHEY, CDR2 SVGAGI. The CDR3: CASSPTGPYEQYF. In DNA form, the CDR3 reads TGTGCCAGCAGCCCAACTGGCCCCTACGAGCAGTACTTC.

This chain uses TRBV7-9 with TRBJ2-3; 11 nucleotides align to TRBD2. The germline V gene has CDR1 SEHNR and CDR2 FQNEAQ (reference sequence). The length of the CDR3 is 15 residues. After removal of 5 bases from V and 2 bases from J, the junction contained 3 bases not matched to a gene. The CDR3 DNA is TGTGCCAGCAGCCCGGGACTAGCGGTCACAGATACGCAGTATTTT. Translating gives CASSPGLAVTDTQYF.

The chain employs TRBV4-1 and TRBJ2-7; 12 nucleotides line up with TRBD2. Germline CDR1 and CDR2: MGHRA and YSYEKL. This CDR3 has 18 amino acids. The V and J ends lost 2 bases and 3 bases, in that order; junction bases with no gene match: 11. CDR3 region: CASSQIVSSGRDGYEQYF. CDR3 nucleotide sequence: TGCGCCAGCAGCCAAATAGTTTCTAGCGGGAGGGACGGCTACGAGCAGTACTTC.

The V and J genes are TRBV5-4 and TRBJ2-5; the D gene is possibly TRBD2 (6 bases). This CDR3 is 14 amino acids long. V lost 2 bases to trimming and J lost 5 bases, with 13 bases between them. Germline assignment: CDR1 SGHNT and CDR2 YYREEE (reference sequence). CDR3 sequence: CASSLPGSGETQYF. The CDR3 DNA follows: TGTGCCAGCAGCTTACCGGGAAGCGGGGAGACCCAGTACTTC.

This chain links TRBV19 with TRBJ2-7, with TRBD2 as a possible D gene (6 bases). CDR1 LNHDA and CDR2 SQIVND come from the germline V gene (reference sequence). The germline V and J ends were trimmed by 3 bases and 2 bases, with 11 bases remaining between them. The CDR3 length is 14 residues. The CDR3 loop is CASSMAEGTYEQYF. The CDR3 DNA reads as TGTGCCAGTAGTATGGCGGAGGGAACCTACGAGCAGTACTTC.

The J gene is TRBJ2-5, the V gene TRBV27; no definite D call. Between the trimmed V and J ends, which lost 3 bases and 5 bases, there was a span of 10 bases. The CDR3 runs to 13 residues. Germline V gene lookup returns CDR1 MNHEY and CDR2 SMNVEV (reference sequence). The CDR3 spells CASSFVGYETQYF. In nucleotides, the CDR3 is TGTGCCAGCAGTTTTGTAGGGTACGAGACCCAGTACTTC.

The genes are TRBV27 and TRBJ1-2; 7 bases agree with TRBD1. The germline CDR1 and CDR2 sequences are MNHEY and SMNVEV (reference sequence). V shed 0 bases, J shed 8 bases, and the junction held 9 bases outside the gene matches. The CDR3 totals 15 residues. The CDR3 DNA sequence: TGTGCCAGCAGTTTATCGGTCACGACAGGGAAAGGCTACACCTTC. Its protein is CASSLSVTTGKGYTF.